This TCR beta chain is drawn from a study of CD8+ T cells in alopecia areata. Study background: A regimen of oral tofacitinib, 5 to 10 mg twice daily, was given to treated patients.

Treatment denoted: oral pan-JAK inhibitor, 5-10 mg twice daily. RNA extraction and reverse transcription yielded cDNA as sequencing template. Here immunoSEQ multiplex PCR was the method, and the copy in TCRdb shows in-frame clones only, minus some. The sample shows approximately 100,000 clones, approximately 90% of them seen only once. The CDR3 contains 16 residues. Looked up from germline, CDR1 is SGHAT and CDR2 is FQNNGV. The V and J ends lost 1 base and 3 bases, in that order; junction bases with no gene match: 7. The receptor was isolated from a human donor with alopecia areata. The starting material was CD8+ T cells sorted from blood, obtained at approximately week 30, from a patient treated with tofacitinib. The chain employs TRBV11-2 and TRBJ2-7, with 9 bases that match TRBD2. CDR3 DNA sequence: TGTGCCAGCAGCTTAGTGACTAGCGGAACCATCTACGAGCAGTACTTC. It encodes CASSLVTSGTIYEQYF.